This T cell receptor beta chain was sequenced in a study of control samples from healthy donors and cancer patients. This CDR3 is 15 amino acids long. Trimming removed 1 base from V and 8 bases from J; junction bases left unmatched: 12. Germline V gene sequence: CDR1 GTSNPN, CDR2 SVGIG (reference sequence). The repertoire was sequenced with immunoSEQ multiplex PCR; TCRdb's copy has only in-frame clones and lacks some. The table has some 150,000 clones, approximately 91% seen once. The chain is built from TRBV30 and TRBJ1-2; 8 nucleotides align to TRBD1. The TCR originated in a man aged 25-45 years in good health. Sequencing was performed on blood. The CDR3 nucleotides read TGTGCCTGGAGTGCCCAGGGACAGGTCCTGGGGGGCTACACCTTC. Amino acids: CAWSAQGQVLGGYTF.